Listed below are T cell receptor beta chains from one sample, sequenced in a study of blood T cell repertoires in COVID-19. Only in-frame clones appear in the TCRdb table, and some are missing; sequencing was by immunoSEQ multiplex PCR. The table shows some 150,000 clones, with 82% occurring only once. Sequencing input: peripheral blood. These TCRs come from a woman between 65 and 79 years old with acute or convalescent COVID-19. The CDR3 runs from the conserved cysteine through the conserved F or W. The order of the fields is clone size, V gene, D gene, J gene, CDR3 protein, CDR3 DNA. A D gene is named only where the DNA matches it firmly. The size entry is marked missing in some rows and otherwise reads once, few, many or a size class.

abundance: -; v_gene: TRBV9; d_gene: TRBD2; j_gene: TRBJ2-7; CDR3aa: CASSVGEREQQYF; CDR3nt: TGTGCCAGCAGCGTGGGCGAGCGGGAGCAGCAGTACTTC
abundance: -; v_gene: TRBV5-1; d_gene: TRBD2; j_gene: TRBJ2-1; CDR3aa: CASRLAGGPTEQFF; CDR3nt: TGCGCCAGCAGACTAGCGGGAGGGCCGACTGAGCAGTTCTTC
abundance: -; v_gene: TRBV6-1; d_gene: -; j_gene: TRBJ1-4; CDR3aa: CASSDTLREKLFF; CDR3nt: TGTGCCAGCAGTGACACCTTGAGGGAAAAACTGTTTTTT
abundance: -; v_gene: TRBV28; d_gene: -; j_gene: TRBJ2-3; CDR3aa: CASSLGTTFSTDTQYF; CDR3nt: TGTGCCAGCAGTTTAGGGACAACCTTTAGCACAGATACGCAGTATTTT
abundance: -; v_gene: TRBV2; d_gene: -; j_gene: TRBJ1-6; CDR3aa: CASRDGIENSPLHF; CDR3nt: TGTGCCAGCAGGGACGGGATTGAGAATTCACCCCTCCACTTT
abundance: -; v_gene: TRBV5-8; d_gene: TRBD1; j_gene: TRBJ2-4; CDR3aa: CASSFSQGDIAKNIQYF; CDR3nt: TGTGCCAGCAGCTTTAGTCAGGGGGACATAGCCAAAAACATTCAGTACTTC
abundance: -; v_gene: TRBV9; d_gene: TRBD1; j_gene: TRBJ2-2; CDR3aa: CASSSRRQGRVNTGELFF; CDR3nt: TGTGCCAGCAGCTCCCGGAGACAGGGGCGGGTGAACACCGGGGAGCTGTTTTTT
abundance: -; v_gene: TRBV28; d_gene: TRBD2; j_gene: TRBJ2-3; CDR3aa: CASNAPQASGGVDTQYF; CDR3nt: TGTGCCAGCAACGCCCCTCAGGCTAGCGGGGGAGTGGATACGCAGTATTTT
abundance: -; v_gene: TRBV28; d_gene: -; j_gene: TRBJ1-2; CDR3aa: CASSLGAGKDGYTF; CDR3nt: TGTGCCAGCAGTTTAGGGGCAGGGAAGGATGGCTACACCTTC
abundance: -; v_gene: TRBV6-2/TRBV6-3; d_gene: TRBD1; j_gene: TRBJ2-1; CDR3aa: CASSYGQANEQFF; CDR3nt: TGTGCCAGCAGTTATGGACAGGCAAATGAGCAGTTCTTC
abundance: -; v_gene: TRBV29-1; d_gene: TRBD1; j_gene: TRBJ2-7; CDR3aa: CSGATGEEQYF; CDR3nt: TGCAGCGGTGCAACAGGGGAAGAGCAGTACTTC
abundance: -; v_gene: TRBV30; d_gene: TRBD1; j_gene: TRBJ2-2; CDR3aa: CAWSKTDRDGGELFF; CDR3nt: TGTGCCTGGAGTAAGACAGACAGGGACGGCGGGGAGCTGTTTTTT
abundance: -; v_gene: TRBV7-9; d_gene: -; j_gene: TRBJ2-3; CDR3aa: CASSLSATDTQYF; CDR3nt: TGTGCCAGCAGCTTGAGCGCCACAGATACGCAGTATTTT
abundance: -; v_gene: TRBV28; d_gene: TRBD2; j_gene: TRBJ2-4; CDR3aa: CASSEAGGGKNIQYF; CDR3nt: TGTGCCAGCAGCGAAGCGGGAGGAGGCAAAAACATTCAGTACTTC
abundance: once; v_gene: TRBV3-1/TRBV3-2; d_gene: TRBD2; j_gene: TRBJ2-3; CDR3aa: CASSQGPLREGSTDTQYF; CDR3nt: TGTGCCAGCAGCCAGGGACCTTTGCGGGAGGGTAGCACAGATACGCAGTATTTT
abundance: -; v_gene: TRBV24-1; d_gene: -; j_gene: TRBJ2-3; CDR3aa: CAWRWRNTGTDTQYF; CDR3nt: TGTGCCTGGCGGTGGCGTAATACCGGCACAGATACGCAGTATTTT
abundance: -; v_gene: TRBV28; d_gene: -; j_gene: TRBJ1-2; CDR3aa: CASSLIAGSNYGYTF; CDR3nt: TGTGCCAGCAGTTTAATCGCGGGGTCCAACTATGGCTACACCTTC
abundance: -; v_gene: TRBV19; d_gene: -; j_gene: TRBJ2-3; CDR3aa: CASSPGTTSTDTQYF; CDR3nt: TGTGCCAGTAGCCCCGGGACAACTAGCACAGATACGCAGTATTTT
abundance: -; v_gene: TRBV19; d_gene: -; j_gene: TRBJ1-5; CDR3aa: CASIGGFNQPQHF; CDR3nt: TGTGCCAGTATCGGGGGGTTCAATCAGCCCCAGCATTTT
abundance: -; v_gene: TRBV11-2; d_gene: TRBD2; j_gene: TRBJ2-7; CDR3aa: CASSRFQGSGGEQYF; CDR3nt: TGTGCCAGCAGCCGTTTCCAGGGCTCCGGGGGGGAGCAGTACTTC
abundance: -; v_gene: TRBV14; d_gene: TRBD1; j_gene: TRBJ1-1; CDR3aa: CASSGTGGRNTEAFF; CDR3nt: TGTGCCAGCAGCGGGACAGGGGGCCGGAACACTGAAGCTTTCTTT
abundance: -; v_gene: TRBV7-9; d_gene: -; j_gene: TRBJ1-6; CDR3aa: CASSLVQAHNSPLHF; CDR3nt: TGTGCCAGCAGCTTAGTGCAGGCGCATAATTCACCCCTCCACTTT
abundance: few; v_gene: TRBV3-1/TRBV3-2; d_gene: -; j_gene: TRBJ1-2; CDR3aa: CASSQGRGVENGYTF; CDR3nt: TGTGCCAGCAGCCAAGGCCGGGGGGTGGAAAATGGCTACACCTTC
abundance: -; v_gene: TRBV4-3; d_gene: TRBD2; j_gene: TRBJ2-7; CDR3aa: CASSQLAGSHEQYF; CDR3nt: TGCGCCAGCAGCCAACTAGCGGGTTCCCACGAGCAGTACTTC
abundance: -; v_gene: TRBV28; d_gene: -; j_gene: TRBJ2-2; CDR3aa: CASCFRGTGELFF; CDR3nt: TGTGCCAGCTGCTTTCGAGGCACCGGGGAGCTGTTTTTT
abundance: -; v_gene: TRBV7-9; d_gene: -; j_gene: TRBJ2-1; CDR3aa: CASSFVTIDNEQFF; CDR3nt: TGTGCCAGCAGCTTCGTGACTATCGACAATGAGCAGTTCTTC
abundance: once; v_gene: TRBV9; d_gene: TRBD2; j_gene: TRBJ2-1; CDR3aa: CASSSRLAGDEQFF; CDR3nt: TGTGCCAGCAGCTCTAGACTAGCGGGAGATGAGCAGTTCTTC